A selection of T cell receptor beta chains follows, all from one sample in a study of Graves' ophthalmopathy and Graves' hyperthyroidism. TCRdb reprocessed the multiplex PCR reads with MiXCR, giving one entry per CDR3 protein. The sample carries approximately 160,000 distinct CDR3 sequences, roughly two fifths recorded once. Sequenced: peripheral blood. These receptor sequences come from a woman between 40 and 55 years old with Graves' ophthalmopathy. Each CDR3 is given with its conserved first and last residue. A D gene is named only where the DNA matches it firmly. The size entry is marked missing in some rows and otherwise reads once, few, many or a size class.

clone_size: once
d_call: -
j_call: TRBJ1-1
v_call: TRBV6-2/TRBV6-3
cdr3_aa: CASSREGTEAFF
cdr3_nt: TGTGCCAGCAGTAGGGAGGGCACTGAAGCTTTCTTT

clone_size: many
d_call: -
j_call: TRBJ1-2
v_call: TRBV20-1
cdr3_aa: CSARASRDRNYGYTF
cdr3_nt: TGCAGTGCTAGAGCGTCCCGGGACCGTAACTATGGCTACACCTTC

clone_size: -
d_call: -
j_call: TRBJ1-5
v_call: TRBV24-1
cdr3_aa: CATSDLHAGQPQHF
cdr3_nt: TGTGCCACCAGTGATTTGCACGCGGGACAGCCCCAGCATTTT

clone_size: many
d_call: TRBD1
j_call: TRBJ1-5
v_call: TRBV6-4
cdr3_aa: CASSTMDRGHSNQPQHF
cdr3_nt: TGTGCCAGCAGTACTATGGACAGGGGGCATAGCAATCAGCCCCAGCATTTT

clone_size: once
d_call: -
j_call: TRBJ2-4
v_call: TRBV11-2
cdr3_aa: CASSLQPQGAKNIQYF
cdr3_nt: TGTGCCAGCAGCTTACAGCCGCAGGGGGCCAAAAACATTCAGTACTTC

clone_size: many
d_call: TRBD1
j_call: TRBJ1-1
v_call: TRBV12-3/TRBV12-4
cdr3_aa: CASRDRGDMNTEAFF
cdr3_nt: TGTGCCAGCAGAGACAGGGGGGACATGAACACTGAAGCTTTCTTT

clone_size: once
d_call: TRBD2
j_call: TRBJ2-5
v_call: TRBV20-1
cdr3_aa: CSVFRGGARYQETQYF
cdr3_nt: TGCAGTGTTTTTCGCGGGGGGGCCCGGTACCAAGAGACCCAGTACTTC

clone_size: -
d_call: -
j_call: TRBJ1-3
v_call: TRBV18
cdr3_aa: CASSPPWGASSGNTIYF
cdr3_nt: TGTGCCAGCTCACCACCGTGGGGGGCCAGCTCTGGAAACACCATATATTTT

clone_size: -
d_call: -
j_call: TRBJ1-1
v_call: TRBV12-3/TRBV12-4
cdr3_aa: CASSLWGMNTEAFF
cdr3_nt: TGTGCCAGCAGTTTGTGGGGTATGAACACTGAAGCTTTCTTT

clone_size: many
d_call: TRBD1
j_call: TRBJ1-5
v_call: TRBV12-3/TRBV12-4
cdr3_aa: CASRDRDGNQPQHF
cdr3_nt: TGTGCCAGCAGGGACAGGGATGGCAATCAGCCCCAGCATTTT

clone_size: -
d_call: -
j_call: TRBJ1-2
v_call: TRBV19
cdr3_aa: CASSAPGRNFYGYTF
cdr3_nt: TGTGCCAGTAGTGCGCCGGGACGGAATTTCTATGGCTACACCTTC

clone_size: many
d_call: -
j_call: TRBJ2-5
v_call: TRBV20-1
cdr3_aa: CSASGSAGETQYF
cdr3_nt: TGCAGTGCTAGCGGGAGTGCCGGGGAGACCCAGTACTTC

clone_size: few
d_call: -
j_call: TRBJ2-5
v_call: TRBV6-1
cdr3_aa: CASSSLEGWSSETQYF
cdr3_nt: TGTGCCAGCAGCTCCCTGGAGGGATGGTCGTCGGAGACCCAGTACTTC

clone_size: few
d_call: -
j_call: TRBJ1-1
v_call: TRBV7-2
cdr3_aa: CASSFSGRTEAFF
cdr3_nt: TGTGCCAGCAGCTTTTCAGGGAGGACTGAAGCTTTCTTT

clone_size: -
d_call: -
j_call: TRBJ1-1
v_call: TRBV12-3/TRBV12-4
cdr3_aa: CASISRGGAFF
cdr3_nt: TGTGCCAGCATCTCGCGGGGAGGGGCTTTCTTC

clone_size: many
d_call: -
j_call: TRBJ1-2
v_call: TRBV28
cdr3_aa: CASSLFAGSNYGYTF
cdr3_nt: TGTGCCAGCAGTTTATTTGCAGGAAGTAACTATGGCTACACCTTC

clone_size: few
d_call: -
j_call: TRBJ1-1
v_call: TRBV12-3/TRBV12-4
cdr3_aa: CASSLKSGTEAFF
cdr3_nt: TGTGCCAGCAGTTTGAAGTCGGGCACTGAAGCTTTCTTT

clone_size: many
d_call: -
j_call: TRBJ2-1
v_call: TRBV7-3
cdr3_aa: CASSLQGSYNEQFF
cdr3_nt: TGTGCCAGCAGCTTACAGGGTTCCTACAATGAGCAGTTCTTC

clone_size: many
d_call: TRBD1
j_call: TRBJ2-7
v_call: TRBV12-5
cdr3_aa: CASGSGTGLYEQYF
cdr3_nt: TGTGCTAGTGGCTCCGGGACAGGCCTTTACGAGCAGTACTTC

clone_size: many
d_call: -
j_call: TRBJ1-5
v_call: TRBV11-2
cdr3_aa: CASSLFGNSNQPQHF
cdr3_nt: TGTGCCAGCAGCTTATTCGGGAACTCCAATCAGCCCCAGCATTTT

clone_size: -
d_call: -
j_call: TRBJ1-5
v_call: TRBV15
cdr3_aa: CATSRDLHSNQPQHF
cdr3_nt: TGTGCCACCAGCAGAGATCTCCATAGCAATCAGCCCCAGCATTTT

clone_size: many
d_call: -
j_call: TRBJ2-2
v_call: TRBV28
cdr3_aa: CASSQGLNTGELFF
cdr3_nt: TGTGCCAGCAGTCAGGGACTCAACACCGGGGAGCTGTTTTTT

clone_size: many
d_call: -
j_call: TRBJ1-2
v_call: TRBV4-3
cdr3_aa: CASSRQGISNYGYTF
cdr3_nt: TGCGCCAGCAGCCGTCAGGGGATCTCTAACTATGGCTACACCTTC

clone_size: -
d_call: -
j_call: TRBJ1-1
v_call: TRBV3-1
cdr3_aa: CASSQPTGRTEAFF
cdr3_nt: TGTGCCAGCAGCCAACCAACAGGGAGGACTGAAGCTTTCTTT

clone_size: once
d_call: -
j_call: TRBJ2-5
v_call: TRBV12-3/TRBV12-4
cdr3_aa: CASSLAGVIETQYF
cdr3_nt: TGTGCCAGCAGTTTAGCGGGAGTCATAGAGACCCAGTACTTC

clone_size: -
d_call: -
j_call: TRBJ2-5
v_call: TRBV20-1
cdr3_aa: CSARGPGGLTQYF
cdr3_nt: TGCAGTGCTAGAGGGCCAGGGGGACTGACCCAGTACTTC

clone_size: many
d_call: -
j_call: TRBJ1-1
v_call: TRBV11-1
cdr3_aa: CASSRDRTNTEAFF
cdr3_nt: TGTGCCAGCAGCCGGGACCGGACAAACACTGAAGCTTTCTTT

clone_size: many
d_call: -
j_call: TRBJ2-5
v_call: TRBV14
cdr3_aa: CASSQMTGPETQYF
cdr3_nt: TGTGCCAGCAGCCAGATGACAGGTCCGGAGACCCAGTACTTC

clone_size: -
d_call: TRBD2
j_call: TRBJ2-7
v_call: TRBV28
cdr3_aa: CASSSMRESSYEQYF
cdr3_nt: TGTGCCAGCAGTTCCATGCGGGAGAGCTCCTACGAGCAGTACTTC

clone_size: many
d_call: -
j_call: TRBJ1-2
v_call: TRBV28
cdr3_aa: CASSLSGYGYTF
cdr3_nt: TGTGCCAGCAGTTTATCGGGCTATGGCTACACCTTC

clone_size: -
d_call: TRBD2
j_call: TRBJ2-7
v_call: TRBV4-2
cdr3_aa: CASSPKWGLAGGLGSYEQYF
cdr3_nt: TGTGCCAGCAGCCCGAAGTGGGGACTAGCGGGAGGGCTAGGTAGCTACGAGCAGTACTTC

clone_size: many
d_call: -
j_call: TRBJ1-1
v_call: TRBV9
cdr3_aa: CASSPQVGRLNTEAFF
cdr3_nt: TGTGCCAGCAGCCCGCAAGTGGGTAGGCTGAACACTGAAGCTTTCTTT

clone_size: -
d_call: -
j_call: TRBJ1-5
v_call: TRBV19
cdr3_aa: CASSSRGNQPQHF
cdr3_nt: TGTGCCAGTAGTAGTCGGGGGAATCAGCCCCAGCATTTT

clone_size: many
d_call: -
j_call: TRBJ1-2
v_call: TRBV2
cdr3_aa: CASSERGVNYGYTF
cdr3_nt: TGTGCCAGCAGTGAACGGGGCGTCAACTATGGCTACACCTTC

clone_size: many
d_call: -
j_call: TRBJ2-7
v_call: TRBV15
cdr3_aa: CATSRDSDYQYEQYF
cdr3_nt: TGTGCCACCAGCAGAGACTCTGACTACCAATACGAGCAGTACTTC

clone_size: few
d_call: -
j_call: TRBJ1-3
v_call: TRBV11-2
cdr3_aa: CASSLVGGGSGNTIYF
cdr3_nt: TGTGCCAGCAGCCTTGTGGGGGGGGGCTCTGGAAACACCATATATTTT

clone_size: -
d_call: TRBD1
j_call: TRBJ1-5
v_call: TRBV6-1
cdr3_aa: CASSRGQGVGSNQPQHF
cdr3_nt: TGTGCCAGCAGCCGAGGACAGGGGGTAGGTAGCAATCAGCCCCAGCATTTT

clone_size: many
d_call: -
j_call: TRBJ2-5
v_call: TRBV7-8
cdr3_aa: CASSFAEETQYF
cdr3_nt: TGTGCCAGCAGCTTTGCCGAAGAGACCCAGTACTTC

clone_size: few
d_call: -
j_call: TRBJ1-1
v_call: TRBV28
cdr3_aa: CASRKGGVDTEAFF
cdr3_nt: TGTGCCAGCAGGAAAGGGGGTGTTGACACTGAAGCTTTCTTT

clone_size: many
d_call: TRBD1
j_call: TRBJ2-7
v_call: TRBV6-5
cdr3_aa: CASSYSIARGLYEQYF
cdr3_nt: TGTGCCAGCAGTTACTCGATAGCCAGGGGGCTCTACGAGCAGTACTTC

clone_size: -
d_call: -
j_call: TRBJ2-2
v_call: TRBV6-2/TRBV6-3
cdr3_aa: CASGDGDQNTGELFF
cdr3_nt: TGTGCCAGCGGGGATGGCGACCAGAACACCGGGGAGCTGTTTTTT

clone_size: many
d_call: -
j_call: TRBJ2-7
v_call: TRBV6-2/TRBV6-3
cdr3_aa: CASSHLSRDIYEQYF
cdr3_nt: TGTGCCAGCAGTCACCTGTCCCGGGACATCTACGAGCAGTACTTC

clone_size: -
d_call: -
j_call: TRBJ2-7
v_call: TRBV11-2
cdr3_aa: CASSNEAGTYEQYF
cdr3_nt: TGTGCCAGCAGTAACGAGGCGGGGACCTACGAGCAGTACTTC

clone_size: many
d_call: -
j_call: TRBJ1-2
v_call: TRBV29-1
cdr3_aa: CSVESGIGYTF
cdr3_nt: TGCAGCGTTGAGTCAGGGATCGGCTACACCTTC

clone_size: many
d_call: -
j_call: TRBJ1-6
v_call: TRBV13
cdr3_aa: CASSAEVGDSPLHF
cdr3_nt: TGTGCCAGCAGCGCCGAGGTGGGGGATTCACCCCTCCACTTT

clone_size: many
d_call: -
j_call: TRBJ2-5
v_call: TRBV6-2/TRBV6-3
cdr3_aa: CASAAPAETQYF
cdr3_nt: TGTGCCAGCGCCGCCCCTGCGGAGACCCAGTACTTC

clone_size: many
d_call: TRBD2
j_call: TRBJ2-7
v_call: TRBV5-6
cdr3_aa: CASSSWTSGTYEQYF
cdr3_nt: TGTGCCAGCAGCTCGTGGACTAGCGGAACCTACGAGCAGTACTTC

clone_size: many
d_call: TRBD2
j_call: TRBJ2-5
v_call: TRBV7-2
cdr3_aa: CASSLGPGGIETQYF
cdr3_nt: TGTGCCAGCAGCTTAGGTCCGGGAGGCATAGAGACCCAGTACTTC

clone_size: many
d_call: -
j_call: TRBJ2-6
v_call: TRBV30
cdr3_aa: CAWNIDSSGANVLTF
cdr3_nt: TGTGCCTGGAACATCGACAGCTCTGGGGCCAACGTCCTGACTTTC

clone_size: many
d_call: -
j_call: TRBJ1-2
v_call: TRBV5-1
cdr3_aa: CASSLESAGAGGYTF
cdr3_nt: TGCGCCAGCAGCTTGGAATCTGCGGGGGCAGGTGGCTACACCTTC

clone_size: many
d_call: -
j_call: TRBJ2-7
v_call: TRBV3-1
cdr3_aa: CASSLQGGEQYF
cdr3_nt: TGTGCCAGCAGCCTACAGGGGGGGGAGCAGTACTTC

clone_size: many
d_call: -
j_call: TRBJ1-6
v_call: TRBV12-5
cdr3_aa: CASRSRVYNSPLHF
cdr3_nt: TGTGCTAGCCGTTCCCGGGTGTATAATTCACCCCTCCACTTT

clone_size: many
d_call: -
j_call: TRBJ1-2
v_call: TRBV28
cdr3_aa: CASTPGADYGYTF
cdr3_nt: TGTGCCAGCACCCCCGGGGCAGACTATGGCTACACCTTC

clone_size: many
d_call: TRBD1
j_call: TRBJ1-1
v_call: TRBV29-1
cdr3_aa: CSVTDRGGTEAFF
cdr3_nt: TGCAGCGTCACGGACAGGGGTGGAACTGAAGCTTTCTTT

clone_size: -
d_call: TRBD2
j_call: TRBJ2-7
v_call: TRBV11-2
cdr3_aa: CASSVRLAGGHEQYF
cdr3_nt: TGTGCCAGCAGCGTCCGACTAGCGGGAGGACACGAGCAGTACTTC

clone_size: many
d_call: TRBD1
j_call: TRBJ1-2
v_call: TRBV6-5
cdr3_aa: CASSKSTGGGYTF
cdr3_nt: TGTGCCAGCAGTAAATCGACAGGGGGCGGCTACACCTTC

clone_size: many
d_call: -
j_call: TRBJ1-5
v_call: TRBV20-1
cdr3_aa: CSATDSNSNQPQHF
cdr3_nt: TGCAGTGCAACGGACTCAAATAGCAATCAGCCCCAGCATTTT